This T cell receptor beta chain came from a study of spatial heterogeneity in lung cancer. On the study more broadly: Beta-chain sequences consistently outnumbered alpha-chain sequences in detection. On average, each unique TCR and UMI combination appeared more than ten times in raw reads. Study results and caveats: In blood, ubiquitous expanded tumor TCRs appeared more at resection than follow-up.

This clonotype was detected ten times or more. Its antigen remains unknown. The J segment lost 6 bases and the V segment lost 5 bases, leaving 6 bases of the junction unmatched. Germline V CDR1 and CDR2: SSHAT, FNYEAQ (reference sequence). This CDR3 has 15 amino acids. MiXCR, applied by TCRdb to the 5' RACE reads, yields one record per CDR3 protein. The profile covers 11,000 to 15,000 distinct CDR3 sequences, with 9.5% to 13% appearing a single time and roughly 29% taken by the ten largest. Time point described: sample taken at primary tumor resection. TCRs were sequenced from unsorted whole RNA of tumor, nontumor lung or PBMC. Samples came from roughly 72 TRACERx patients with untreated early-stage lung cancer.

The V gene is TRBV7-7, the J gene TRBJ2-3; 12 nucleotides agree with TRBD2. This sequence originates from a male donor with early-stage non-small cell lung cancer. The sequencing here drew on PBMCs, taken at surgery. The CDR3, as DNA: TGTGCCAGCAGCCGCGGACTAGCGGGATCGGATACGCAGTATTTT. Its translation is CASSRGLAGSDTQYF.